This TCR beta chain was sequenced for a study of CD8 T cells in Susac syndrome (dated by TCRdb to the late 2010s). In terms of the full investigation: Whether CD8+ T cell activation and differentiation in Susac syndrome was antigen driven was tested using repertoire sequencing. General conclusions and limits of the study: The study acknowledged that relatively few individuals were included in the TCR sequencing and HLA analysis.

High-throughput TCR beta sequencing profiled peripheral blood CD8+ and CD4+ T cells from healthy donors, Susac syndrome patients and multiple sclerosis patients. The healthy donors served as controls matched for age and sex. Bulk CD8+ and CD4+ T cells were purified by magnetic negative isolation, whereas CD8+ TEMRA cells were enriched by FACS. Blood was drawn into EDTA tubes, processed within 24 hours, and PBMCs were isolated by density gradient centrifugation. PBMCs intended for TCR sequencing were frozen in liquid nitrogen and were later thawed in a 37 degrees C water bath. The sorted or isolated CD4+, CD8+ and CD8+ TEMRA cells had a purity of 90% or higher. This clonotype was detected once. Its antigen has not been determined. No per-base quality is available; no much larger clone lies one base away. A solitary read yields weak support. V gives up 3 bases and J gives up 0 bases, and the segment between their germline ends measures 19 bases. Spanning cysteine to phenylalanine, the CDR3 consists of 19 amino acids. The sequence is cut down to CDR3 DNA, 57 bases in frame from base 1. The germline V gene specifies SGHRS as CDR1 and YFSETQ as CDR2.

RNA was extracted using the RNeasy kit, and roughly 0.45 to 1 ug of the RNA was reverse transcribed with random hexamers. TCR beta CDR3 regions were amplified with the immunoSEQ multiplex PCR assay covering 54 Vbeta and 13 Jbeta segments. Bias from PCR amplification was corrected by using a synthetic template baseline for primer optimization and for computational correction. Under the source paper's analysis protocol: Reads were assigned to V, D and J genes according to IMGT and analyzed in immunoSEQ Analyzer, with only productive sequences retained. Clonality was computed as one minus Shannon entropy normalized by log2 of the number of productive unique sequences. Public and private clones were assessed among the 100 most prevalent clones of each patient and control. Clones were defined as Susac-specific when absent from the healthy and MS cohorts, from 1052 published viral clones and from other ImmuneACCESS disease sequences. Through fastp at Q25 and MiXCR, TCRdb rebuilt clones from the public reads, retaining in-frame beta chains. Every entry covers one CDR3 protein and lists the most common genes and DNA from its rows. The V and J calls come from TCRdb's annotation, not from the publication. A total of about 190,000 distinct CDR3 sequences appear in this sample, under 95% of them only once. The ten most abundant clones make up 0.1% to 0.12% of the sample.

The chain is assembled from TRBV5-1 and TRBJ1-6; no confident D gene assignment can be made. The sample consisted of CD4+ T cells from PBMCs. The receptor's source is a human donor in good health. The nucleotide sequence reads as follows: TGCGCCAGCAGCTCCCTCGGTTCCCTGTCCAGCTCCTATAATTCACCCCTCCACTTT. It is translated as CASSSLGSLSSSYNSPLHF.